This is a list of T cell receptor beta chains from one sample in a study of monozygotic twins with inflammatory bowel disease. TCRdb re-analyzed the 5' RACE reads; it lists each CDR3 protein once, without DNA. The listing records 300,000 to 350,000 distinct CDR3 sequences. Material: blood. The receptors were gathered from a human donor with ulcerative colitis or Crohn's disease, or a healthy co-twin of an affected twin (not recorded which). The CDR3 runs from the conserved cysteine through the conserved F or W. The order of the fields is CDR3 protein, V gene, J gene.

CARGLANEQYF	TRBV21-1	TRBJ2-7
CASSLTGDSYNEQFF	TRBV5-1	TRBJ2-1
CSAGGNTNTGELFF	TRBV20-1	TRBJ2-2
CASTAGNFNEQFF	TRBV28	TRBJ2-1
CASSPPHSPISNEQFF	TRBV5-1	TRBJ2-1
CASSLGTGGNTIYF	TRBV5-1	TRBJ1-3
CASSQGQVGDNEQFF	TRBV4-1	TRBJ2-1
CSASGTGATYEQYF	TRBV20-1	TRBJ2-7
CSAGGTSGGIRREQFF	TRBV20-1	TRBJ2-1
CSATLGPGARAYNEQFF	TRBV20-1	TRBJ2-1
CASSPATSGSTDTQYF	TRBV18	TRBJ2-3